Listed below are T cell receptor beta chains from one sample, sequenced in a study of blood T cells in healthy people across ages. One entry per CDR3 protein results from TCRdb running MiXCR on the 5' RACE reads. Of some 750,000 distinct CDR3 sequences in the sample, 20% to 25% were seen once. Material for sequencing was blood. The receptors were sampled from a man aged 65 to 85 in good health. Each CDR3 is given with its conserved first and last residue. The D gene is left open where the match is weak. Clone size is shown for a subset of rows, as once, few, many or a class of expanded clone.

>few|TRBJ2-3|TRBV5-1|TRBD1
TGCGCCAGCAGCTCCGGGACAGGGCGTAGAGATACGCAGTATTTT
CASSSGTGRRDTQYF
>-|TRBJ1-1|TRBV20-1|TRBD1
TGCAGTGCTAGATCGGGACAGATTAACACTGAAGCTTTCTTT
CSARSGQINTEAFF
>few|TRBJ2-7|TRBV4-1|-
TGCGCCAGCAGCCAGGGTTCCTTCTCCTACGAGCAGTACTTC
CASSQGSFSYEQYF
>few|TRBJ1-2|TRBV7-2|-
TGTGCCAGCAGCTTAGCTCCCAGGGGCGAGGGCTATGGCTACACCTTC
CASSLAPRGEGYGYTF
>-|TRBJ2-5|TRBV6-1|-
TGTGCCAGCAGTCCACGAGACAGATTCCAAGAGACCCAGTACTTC
CASSPRDRFQETQYF
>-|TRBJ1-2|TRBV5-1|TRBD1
TGCGCCAGCAGCTCAGAGGACAGGCTCGAAAAATTC
CASSSEDRLEKF
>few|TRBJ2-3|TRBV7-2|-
TGTGCCAGCAGCTTAAGAGTAGGGGGAGATACGCAGTATTTT
CASSLRVGGDTQYF
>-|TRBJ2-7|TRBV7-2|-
TGTGCCAGCAGCTTATCGGGTTTTAACGAGCAGTACTTC
CASSLSGFNEQYF
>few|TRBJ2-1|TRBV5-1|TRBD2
TGCGCCAGCAGCTTGGATCTAGCGGGGGGTAATGAGCAGTTCTTC
CASSLDLAGGNEQFF
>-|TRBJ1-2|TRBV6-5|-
TGTGCCAGCAGTAAAAATCAGGGAACTGGCGGCTACACCTTC
CASSKNQGTGGYTF
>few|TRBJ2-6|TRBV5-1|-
TGCGCCAGCAGCTACGGACATCTCTCTGGGGCCAACGTCCTGACTTTC
CASSYGHLSGANVLTF
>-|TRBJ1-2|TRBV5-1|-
TGCGCCAGCAGCTTGGTTGGCCCCCTCCTAATCCGTGGCTACACCTTC
CASSLVGPLLIRGYTF
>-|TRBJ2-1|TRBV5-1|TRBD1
TGCGCCAGCAGACAGGGACAGCGAGATGAGCAGTTCTTC
CASRQGQRDEQFF
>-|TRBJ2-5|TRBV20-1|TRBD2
TGCAGTGCTAGTAGGGCGCTAGCGGTCGGCGAGACCCAGTACTTC
CSASRALAVGETQYF
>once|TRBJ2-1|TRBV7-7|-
TGTGCCAGCAGCTTAAGGGTGGGGGAATACAATGAGCAGTTCTTC
CASSLRVGEYNEQFF
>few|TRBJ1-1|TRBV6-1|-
TGTGCCATCCGTCTCCAGGGTTCCCAAGGGTGGACTGAAGCTTTCTTT
CAIRLQGSQGWTEAFF
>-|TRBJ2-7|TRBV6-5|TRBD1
TGTGCCAGCAGTTACTCATCCACAGGGGGAAACTACGAGCAGTACTTC
CASSYSSTGGNYEQYF
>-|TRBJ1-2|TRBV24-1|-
TGTGCCACCAGCGGTGGGAGGTACGACCATGGCTACACCTTC
CATSGGRYDHGYTF
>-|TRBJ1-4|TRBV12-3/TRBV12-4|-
TGTGCCAGCAGTTTAGGTGGACAGACCACTGAAAAACTGTTTTTT
CASSLGGQTTEKLFF
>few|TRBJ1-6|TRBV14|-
TGTGCCAGCAGCCAAGCTGGGTATAATTCACCCCTCCACTTT
CASSQAGYNSPLHF
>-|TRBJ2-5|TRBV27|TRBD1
TGTGCCAGCAGACCCCGCGGATCCGGGGACAGGGTGACGGAGACCCAGTACTTC
CASRPRGSGDRVTETQYF
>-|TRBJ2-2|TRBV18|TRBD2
TGTGCCAGCTCACCAATCCAGCCGGGGACTAACTATGTCGGGGAGCTGTTGTTT
CASSPIQPGTNYVGELLF
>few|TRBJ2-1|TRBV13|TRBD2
TGTGCCAGCAGCGTACTGTCGGGGGGGGACAATGAGCAGTTCTTC
CASSVLSGGDNEQFF
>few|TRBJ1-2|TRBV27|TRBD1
TGTGCCAGCAGTTTATTGACAGGGTCCTATGGCTACACCTTC
CASSLLTGSYGYTF
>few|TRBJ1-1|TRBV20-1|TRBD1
TGCAGTGCCGTTACCGGGACAGGGAACACTGAAGCTTTCTTT
CSAVTGTGNTEAFF
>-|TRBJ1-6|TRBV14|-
TGTGCCAGCAGCCAAGAGGGGAACCTAAGCAATTCACCCCTCCACTTT
CASSQEGNLSNSPLHF
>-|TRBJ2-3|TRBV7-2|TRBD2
TGTGCCAGCAGCCGGATGACTAGCTCGGCGCAGTATTTT
CASSRMTSSAQYF
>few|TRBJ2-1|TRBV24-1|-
TGTGCCACCAGTCGGTTCGGAGATGAGCAGTTCTTC
CATSRFGDEQFF
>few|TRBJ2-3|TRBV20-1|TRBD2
TGCAGTACCGTAGCGGGGGGTCGAGGAGATACGCAGTATTTT
CSTVAGGRGDTQYF
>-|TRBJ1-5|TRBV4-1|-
TGCGCCAGCAGCCAAGATCTGATCCCCCAGTATAGCAATCAGCCCCAGCATTTT
CASSQDLIPQYSNQPQHF
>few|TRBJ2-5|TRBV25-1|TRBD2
TGTGCCAGCAGTGTAACCGGGACTAGAATTCTGGAGACCCAGTACTTC
CASSVTGTRILETQYF
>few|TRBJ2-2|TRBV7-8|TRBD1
TGTGCCAGCAGCTTAGTGACAGGGGTCGGCACCGGGGAGCTGTTTTTT
CASSLVTGVGTGELFF
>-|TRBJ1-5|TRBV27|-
TGTGCCAGCAGTTTGATGGGGGCGGCCGATCAGCCCCAGCATTTT
CASSLMGAADQPQHF
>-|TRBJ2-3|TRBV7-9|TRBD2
TGTGCCAGCAGCCCGATAGCGGGGCTAAAAGATACGCAGTATTTT
CASSPIAGLKDTQYF
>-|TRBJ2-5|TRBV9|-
TGTGCCAGCAGCGTAGTGGGGTTTCCAGAGACCCAGTACTTC
CASSVVGFPETQYF
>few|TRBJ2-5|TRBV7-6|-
TGTGCCAGCAGCTTCATCCCCCCGCCCGGAGAGACCCAGTACTTC
CASSFIPPPGETQYF
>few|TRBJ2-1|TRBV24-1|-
TGTGCCACCAGTGTAAGCGGATTCGCCCCCTACAATGAGCAGTTCTTC
CATSVSGFAPYNEQFF
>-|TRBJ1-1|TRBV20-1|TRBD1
TGCAGTGCCGGGACAGGGGAGGACACTGAAGCTTTCTTT
CSAGTGEDTEAFF
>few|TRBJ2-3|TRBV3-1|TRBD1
TGTGCCAGCAGCGAAAGGGACAGAGTTTCTAGCACAGATACGCAGTATTTT
CASSERDRVSSTDTQYF
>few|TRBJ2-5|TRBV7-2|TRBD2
TGTGCCAGCAGCTTCGGACTAGCGGGCGCTAGAGAGACCCAGTACTTC
CASSFGLAGARETQYF
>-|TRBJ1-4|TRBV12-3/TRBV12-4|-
TGTGCCAGCAGTTTTGGGTATGGGAATGAAAAACTGTTTTTT
CASSFGYGNEKLFF
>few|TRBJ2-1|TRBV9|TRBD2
TGTGCCAGCAGCGTCCCTTTAGCGGGAGGGCCTGCTAATGAGCAGTTCTTC
CASSVPLAGGPANEQFF
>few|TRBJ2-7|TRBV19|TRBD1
TGTGCCAGTAGCCGATCCGGGACAGGGGTTCGGGAGCAGTACTTC
CASSRSGTGVREQYF
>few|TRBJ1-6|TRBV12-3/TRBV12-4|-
TGTGCCAGCAGCCAGGGGTATAATTCACCCCTCCACTTT
CASSQGYNSPLHF
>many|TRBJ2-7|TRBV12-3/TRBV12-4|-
TGTGCCAGCAGCTCCGCCTACGAGCAGTACTTC
CASSSAYEQYF
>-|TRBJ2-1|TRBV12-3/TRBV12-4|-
TGTGCCAGCAGTTTTGTGGTGAACGGGCAGTTCTTC
CASSFVVNGQFF